The sequence of this TCR beta chain was determined in a study of blood T cell repertoires in COVID-19 (dated by TCRdb to about 2020). Broadly, across the study: Collaborator samples came from the United States, Italy and Spain and covered acute and convalescent phases of COVID-19. The material from the prospective study consisted of cDNA or gDNA derived from T cells, B-cell-depleted T cells, or PBMCs. Deeply sampled blood TCRbeta repertoires from subjects exposed to, actively infected with, or recovered from COVID-19 were included in the dataset. The repertoires were made available in a free public database intended to serve as a resource for research on the immune response to SARS-CoV-2. Samples came from the ongoing ImmuneRACE study (first 160 participants) plus 1,254 subjects from 6 global collaborators. A de-identified subject ID, COVID-19 status, age in years and sex were almost always included in the sample metadata. Where HLA class I and class II types were available, the types were taken from metadata supplied by the sample provider, not from assay-based typing. The paper as a whole reports these results and caveats: The quantity of clinical and demographic metadata differed by source and by participant and was supplied without curation.

TCRbeta CDR3 regions were amplified from genomic DNA using the immunoSEQ Assay, a bias-controlled multiplex PCR. The study's processing was this. The number of nucleated cells in each sample was estimated from the amplification of reference gene primers within the assay. To quantify the absolute abundance of each unique TCRbeta CDR3 rearrangement, sequence reads were collapsed and filtered. For each sample, productive Simpson clonality was calculated as the square root of Simpson's diversity index over productive rearrangements. TCRdb mirrors the immuneACCESS table, restricted to in-frame sequences. Some clones are absent from its copies; in checked studies, under half trace to an unresolved V gene, and the reason for the others is unknown. From that table come the V and J calls and clone size; the DNA was used to work out D and trimming. The sample records tens of thousands of clones, more than 75% of which are singletons. The ten largest make up 15% of the sample.

Whole blood was collected in K2EDTA tubes by collaborating institutions according to the institutions' own protocols. For TCRbeta analysis, collaborator samples were shipped as frozen whole blood, as isolated PBMCs, or as DNA extracted from either sample type. On this clone: Its antigen has not been determined. Per-nucleotide qualities are absent, and no much larger clonotype sits a single base away.

V and J lose 1 base and 5 bases, and a span of 5 bases separates them. There are 12 amino acids in the CDR3, from cysteine to phenylalanine inclusive. This entry keeps only the CDR3 DNA: 36 bases, framed from base 1. The germline V gene (reference sequence) supplies CDR1 SEHNR and CDR2 FQNEAQ. The sequenced sample consisted of peripheral blood. This TCR derives from a human donor in a cohort sampled during active COVID-19. This chain is built from TRBV7-9 and TRBJ1-1, with no reliable assignment of the D segment. In nucleotide form, the sequence is TGTGCCAGCAGCTTAGAGAGGACTGAAGCTTTCTTT. This encodes CASSLERTEAFF.